This T cell receptor (beta chain) was sequenced for a study of breast tumors, draining lymph nodes, adjacent tissues. Study findings and constraints: Tumor TCR diversity was below lymph nodes but above nontumor tissue. Data fit most tumor T cells coming from lymph node, expanding in tumor.

The lymph nodes were axillary draining lymph nodes from breast cancer patients. One entry per CDR3 protein results from TCRdb running MiXCR on the multiplex PCR reads. In the table there are roughly 110,000 distinct CDR3 sequences, 30% of which are singletons. There are many counts of this clonotype. Its target is unknown. Sequencing was performed on axillary lymph node tissue. This receptor was identified in a female donor with breast cancer. Some clones in this sample may be carry-over from other donors' samples.

CDR3 region: CASSAMAGGTDTQYF. Here the CDR3 DNA reads TGTGCCAGCAGTGCGATGGCGGGAGGGACAGATACGCAGTATTTT. This chain connects TRBV6-1 to TRBJ2-3, with TRBD2 identical over 9 bases. Germline V gene sequence: CDR1 MNHNS, CDR2 SASEGT. The CDR3 is 15 amino acids. V gave up 4 bases and J gave up 3 bases; unmatched junction bases: 5.